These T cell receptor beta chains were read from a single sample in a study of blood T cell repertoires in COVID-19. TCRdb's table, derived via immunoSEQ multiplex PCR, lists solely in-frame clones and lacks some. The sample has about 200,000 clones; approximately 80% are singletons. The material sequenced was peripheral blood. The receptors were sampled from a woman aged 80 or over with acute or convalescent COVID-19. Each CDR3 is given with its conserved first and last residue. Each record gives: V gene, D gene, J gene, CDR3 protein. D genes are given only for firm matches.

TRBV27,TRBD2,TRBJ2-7,CATTLAGGHEQYF
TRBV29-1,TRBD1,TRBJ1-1,CSFQQGARNTEAFF
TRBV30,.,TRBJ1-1,CAWRGVNTEAFF
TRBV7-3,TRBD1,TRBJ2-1,CASSKPGQSYNEQFF
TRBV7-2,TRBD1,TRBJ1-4,CASSLVGDRVNEKLFF
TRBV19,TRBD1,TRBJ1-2,CASSTGQGNYGYTF
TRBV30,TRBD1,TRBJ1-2,CAGDRGNYGYTF
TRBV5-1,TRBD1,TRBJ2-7,CASSLAGGTGGDLYEQYF
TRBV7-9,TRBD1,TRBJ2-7,CASSFSGQGNHEQYF
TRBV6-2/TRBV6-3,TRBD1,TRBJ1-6,CASSDRGQVRNSPLHF
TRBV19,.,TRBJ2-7,CASRQQGSAYEQYF
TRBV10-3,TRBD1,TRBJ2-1,CAISKDRDEQFF
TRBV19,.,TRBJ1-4,CASSVTDIPNEKLFF
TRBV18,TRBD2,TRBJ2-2,CASSPRPSGDTGELFF
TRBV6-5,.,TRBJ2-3,CASGGGDTQYF
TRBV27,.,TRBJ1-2,CASSLRGSIYGYTF
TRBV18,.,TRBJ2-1,CASSPPAGNPLYNEQFF
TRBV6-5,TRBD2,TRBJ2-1,CASSTSGGLYNEQFF
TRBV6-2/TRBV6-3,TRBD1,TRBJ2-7,CASSSTFEDRVTYEQYF
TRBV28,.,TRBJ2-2,CASSLFVQGNTGELFF
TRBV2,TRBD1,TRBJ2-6,CASRGSTGAGANVLTF
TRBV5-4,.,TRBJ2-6,CATVAGRPGANVLTF
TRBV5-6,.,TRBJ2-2,CASSLRVGELFF
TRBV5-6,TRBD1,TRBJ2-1,CASRRQGSHNEQFF
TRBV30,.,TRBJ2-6,CAWSVGGGFSGANVLTF
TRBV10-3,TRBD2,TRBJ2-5,CAIRDSPAGHQETQYF
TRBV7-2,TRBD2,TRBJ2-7,CASSLVALAGGPYEQYF
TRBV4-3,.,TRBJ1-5,CASSQERRGNQPQHF
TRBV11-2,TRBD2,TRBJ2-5,CASSLVGRGEYQETQYF
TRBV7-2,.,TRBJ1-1,CASSSMAAGNTEAFF
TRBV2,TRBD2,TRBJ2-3,CAREAGSTDTQYF
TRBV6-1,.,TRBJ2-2,CASSEVRGDAGELFF
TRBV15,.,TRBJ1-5,CATSRGGGFQPQHF
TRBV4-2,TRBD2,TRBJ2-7,CASSQGGLAGVGEQYF
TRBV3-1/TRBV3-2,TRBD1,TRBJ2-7,CASSHSTGGFYEQYF
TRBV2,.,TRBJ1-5,CASSERGLNQPQHF
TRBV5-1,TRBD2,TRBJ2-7,CASSSGLAGVAYEQYF
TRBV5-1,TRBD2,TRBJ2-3,CASSFAGAPDTQYF
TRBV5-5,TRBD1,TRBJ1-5,CASSSDRRGPQHF
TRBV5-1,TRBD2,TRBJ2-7,CASSLGPGEGYEQYF
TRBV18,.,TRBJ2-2,CASSPPGAPGELFF
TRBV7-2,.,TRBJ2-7,CASSLSQIYEQYF
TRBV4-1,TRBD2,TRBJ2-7,CASSSSGISYEQYF
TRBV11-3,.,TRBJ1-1,CASSWARGYTEAFF
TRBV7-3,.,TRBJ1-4,CASSDSRRSNEKLFF
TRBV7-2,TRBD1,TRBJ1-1,CASSLEGAYTEAFF
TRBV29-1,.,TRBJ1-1,CSGAKVAGTEAFF
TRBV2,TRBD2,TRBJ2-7,CASSEEGLAGGWYEQYF
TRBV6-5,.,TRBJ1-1,CASSYSGGRRTEAFF
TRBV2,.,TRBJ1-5,CASSEIAGNQPQHF
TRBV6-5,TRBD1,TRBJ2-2,CAARPGGANTGELFF
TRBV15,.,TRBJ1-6,CATSRDRTDSPLHF